The present entry profiles one T cell receptor beta chain with its context. Random hexamers primed reverse transcription of about 0.45 to 1 ug RNA. Amplification of TCR beta CDR3 was carried out by immunoSEQ multiplex PCR, which covered 54 Vbeta and 13 Jbeta segments. TCRdb ran MiXCR on the immunoSEQ multiplex PCR reads and lists one entry per CDR3 protein. The sample contains some 180,000 distinct CDR3 sequences, about 95% of which appear only once. Between the trimmed V and J ends, which lost 3 bases and 11 bases, there was a span of 8 bases. Germline CDR1 reads LNHNV; CDR2 reads YYDKDF (reference sequence). The CDR3 has 11 residues. From blood CD8+ and CD4+ T cells, TCR beta sequences were generated. The controls were healthy donors who were matched for age and sex. The sample originates from a study of CD8 T cells in Susac syndrome.

The sample taken for sequencing was CD4+ T cells from PBMCs. This rearrangement joins TRBV15 to TRBJ2-1; D is perhaps TRBD1 or TRBD2 (5 bases each). The source of this sequence is a human donor in good health. In nucleotides, the CDR3 is TGTGCCACCAGCAGTGAGGGGAAGCAGTTCTTC. It specifies CATSSEGKQFF.